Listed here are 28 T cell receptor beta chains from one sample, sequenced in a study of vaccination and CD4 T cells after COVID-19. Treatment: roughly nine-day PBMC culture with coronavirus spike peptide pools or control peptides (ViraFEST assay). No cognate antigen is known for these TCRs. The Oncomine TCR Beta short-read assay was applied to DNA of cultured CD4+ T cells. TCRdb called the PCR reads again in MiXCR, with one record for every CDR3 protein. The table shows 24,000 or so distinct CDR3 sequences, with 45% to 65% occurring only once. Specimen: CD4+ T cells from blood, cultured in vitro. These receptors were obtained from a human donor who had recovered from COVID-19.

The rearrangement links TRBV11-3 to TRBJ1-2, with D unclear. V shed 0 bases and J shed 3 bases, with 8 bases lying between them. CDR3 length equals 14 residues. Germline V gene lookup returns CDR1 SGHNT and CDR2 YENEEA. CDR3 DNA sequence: TGTGCCAGCAGCTTAGACCCGGCCGACTATGGCTACACCTTC. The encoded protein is CASSLDPADYGYTF.

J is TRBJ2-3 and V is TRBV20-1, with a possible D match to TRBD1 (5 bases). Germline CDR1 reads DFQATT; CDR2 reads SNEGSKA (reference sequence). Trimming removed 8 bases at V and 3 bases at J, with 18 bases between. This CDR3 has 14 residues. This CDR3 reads CSSEVGDGTDTQYF. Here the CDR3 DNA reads TGCAGTTCGGAAGTAGGGGATGGTACAGATACGCAGTATTTT.

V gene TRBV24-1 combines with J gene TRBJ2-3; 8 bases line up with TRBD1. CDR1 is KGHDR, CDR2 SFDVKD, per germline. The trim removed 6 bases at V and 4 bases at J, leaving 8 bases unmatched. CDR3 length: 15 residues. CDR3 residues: CATSSSRGRSDTQYF. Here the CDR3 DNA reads TGTGCCACCAGTTCGAGCAGGGGGCGATCAGATACGCAGTATTTT.

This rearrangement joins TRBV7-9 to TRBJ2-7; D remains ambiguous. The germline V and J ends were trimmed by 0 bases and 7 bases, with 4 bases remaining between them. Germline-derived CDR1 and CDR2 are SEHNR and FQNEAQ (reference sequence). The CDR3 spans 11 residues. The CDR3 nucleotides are TGTGCCAGCAGCTTAGCCTTTGAGCAGTACTTC. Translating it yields CASSLAFEQYF.

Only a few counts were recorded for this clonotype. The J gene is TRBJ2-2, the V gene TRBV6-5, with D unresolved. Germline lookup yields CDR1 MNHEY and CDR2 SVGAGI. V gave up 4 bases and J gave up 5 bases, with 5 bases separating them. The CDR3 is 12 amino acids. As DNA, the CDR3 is TGTGCCAGCAGTTTGGGGACCGGGGAGCTGTTTTTT. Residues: CASSLGTGELFF.

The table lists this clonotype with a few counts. The CDR3 DNA follows: TGTGCCAGCAATTTACAGGGCTCTCACACTGAAGCTTTCTTT. This gives the protein CASNLQGSHTEAFF. The V and J genes are TRBV2 and TRBJ1-1, with TRBD1 as a possible D gene (6 bases). CDR1 and CDR2 (germline): SNHLY, FYNNEI. Trimming took 7 bases from V and 3 from J, leaving 15 bases between them. CDR3 length equals 14 residues.

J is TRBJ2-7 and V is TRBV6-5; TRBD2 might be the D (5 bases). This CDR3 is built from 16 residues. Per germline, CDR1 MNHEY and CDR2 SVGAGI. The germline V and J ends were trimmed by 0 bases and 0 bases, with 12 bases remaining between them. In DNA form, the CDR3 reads TGTGCCAGCAGTTACTCCTACGGGGTGAGCTCCTACGAGCAGTACTTC. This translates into CASSYSYGVSSYEQYF.

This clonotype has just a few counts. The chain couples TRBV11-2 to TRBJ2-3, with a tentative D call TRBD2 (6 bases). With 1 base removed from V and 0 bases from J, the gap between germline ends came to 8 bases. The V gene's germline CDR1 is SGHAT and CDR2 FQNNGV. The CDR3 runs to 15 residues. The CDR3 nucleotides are TGTGCCAGCAGCTTAGGTAGCGGTAGCACAGATACGCAGTATTTT. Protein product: CASSLGSGSTDTQYF. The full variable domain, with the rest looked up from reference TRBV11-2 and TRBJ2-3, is EAGVAQSPRYKIIEKRQSVAFWCNPISGHATLYWYQQILGQGPKLLIQFQNNGVVDDSQLPKDRFSAERLKGVDSTLKIQPAKLEDSAVYLCASSLGSGSTDTQYFGPGTRLTVL.

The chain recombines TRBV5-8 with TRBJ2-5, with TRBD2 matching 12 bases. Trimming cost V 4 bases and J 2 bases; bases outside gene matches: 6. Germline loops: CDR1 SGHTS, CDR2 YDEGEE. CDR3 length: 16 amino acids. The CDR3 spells CASSSGLAGLQETQYF. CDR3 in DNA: TGTGCCAGCAGCAGTGGACTAGCGGGATTACAAGAGACCCAGTACTTC.

Here the CDR3 reads CASSPPSGLLGTQYF. CDR3 nucleotide sequence: TGTGCCAGCAGTCCCCCTAGCGGCCTTCTAGGTACGCAGTATTTT. The J gene is TRBJ2-3, the V gene TRBV2, with TRBD2 matching 7 bases. Unmatched junction bases numbered 13, after V lost 5 bases and J lost 8 bases. The CDR3 has 15 residues. Per the germline V gene, CDR1 is SNHLY and CDR2 is FYNNEI. The variable domain in full, with the rest retrieved from reference TRBV2 and TRBJ2-3, is EPEVTQTPSHQVTQMGQEVILRCVPISNHLYFYWYRQILGQKVEFLVSFYNNEISEKSEIFDDQFSVERPDGSNFTLKIRSTKLEDSAMYFCASSPPSGLLGTQYFGPGTRLTVL.

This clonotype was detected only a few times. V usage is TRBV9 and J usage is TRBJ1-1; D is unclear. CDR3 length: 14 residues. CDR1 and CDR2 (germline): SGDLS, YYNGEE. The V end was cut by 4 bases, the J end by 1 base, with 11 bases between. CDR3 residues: CASSPGRRNTEAFF. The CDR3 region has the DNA TGTGCCAGCAGCCCTGGACGGCGGAACACTGAAGCTTTCTTT.

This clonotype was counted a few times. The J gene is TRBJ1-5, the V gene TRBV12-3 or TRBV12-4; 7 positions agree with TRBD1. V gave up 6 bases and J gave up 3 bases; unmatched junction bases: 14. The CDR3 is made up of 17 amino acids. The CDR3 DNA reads TGTGCCAGCAGCACCCAATCACAGGGGCGTGCCAATCAGCCCCAGCATTTT. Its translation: CASSTQSQGRANQPQHF.

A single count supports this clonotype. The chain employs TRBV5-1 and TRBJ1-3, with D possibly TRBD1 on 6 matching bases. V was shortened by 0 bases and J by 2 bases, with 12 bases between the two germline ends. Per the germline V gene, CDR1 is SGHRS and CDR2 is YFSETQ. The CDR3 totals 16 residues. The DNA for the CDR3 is TGCGCCAGCAGCTTGGCCGGAAGGGGGGCTGGAAACACCATATATTTT. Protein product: CASSLAGRGAGNTIYF.

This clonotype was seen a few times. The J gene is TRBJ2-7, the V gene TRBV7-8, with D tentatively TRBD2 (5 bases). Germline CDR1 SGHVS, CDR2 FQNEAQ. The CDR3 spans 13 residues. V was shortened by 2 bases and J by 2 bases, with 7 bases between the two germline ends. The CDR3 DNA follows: TGTGCCAGCAGCTTACGGAGGACCTACGAGCAGTACTTC. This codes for CASSLRRTYEQYF.

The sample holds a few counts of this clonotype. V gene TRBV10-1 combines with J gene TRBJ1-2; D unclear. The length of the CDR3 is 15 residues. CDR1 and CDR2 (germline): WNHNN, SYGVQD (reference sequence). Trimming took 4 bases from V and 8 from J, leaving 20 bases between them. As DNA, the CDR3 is TGCGCCAGCAGTGCAATGATAATTGGGATCTACGGCTACACCTTC. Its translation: CASSAMIIGIYGYTF.

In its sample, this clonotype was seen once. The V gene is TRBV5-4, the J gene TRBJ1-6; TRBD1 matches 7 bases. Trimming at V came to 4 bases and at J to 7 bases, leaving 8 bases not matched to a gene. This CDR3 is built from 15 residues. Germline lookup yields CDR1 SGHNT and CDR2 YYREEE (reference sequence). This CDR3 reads CASSLRQGKNSPLHF. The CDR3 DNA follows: TGTGCCAGCAGCCTCCGACAGGGAAAAAATTCACCCCTCCACTTT. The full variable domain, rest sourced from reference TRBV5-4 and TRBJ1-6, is ETGVTQSPTHLIKTRGQQVTLRCSSQSGHNTVSWYQQALGQGPQFIFQYYREEENGRGNFPPRFSGLQFPNYSSELNVNALELDDSALYLCASSLRQGKNSPLHFGNGTRLTVT.

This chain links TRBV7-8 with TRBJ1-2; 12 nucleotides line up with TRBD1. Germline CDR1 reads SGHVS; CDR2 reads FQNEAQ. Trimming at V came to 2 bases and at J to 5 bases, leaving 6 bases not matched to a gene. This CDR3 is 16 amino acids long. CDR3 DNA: TGTGCCAGCAGCTTAAGAGGGGGACAGGGGGCGTATGGCTACACCTTC. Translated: CASSLRGGQGAYGYTF.

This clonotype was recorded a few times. CDR3 sequence reads: CASSPRGRHGYTF. DNA of the CDR3: TGTGCCAGCAGCCCCAGGGGGAGGCATGGCTACACCTTC. The gene calls are TRBV11-2 and TRBJ1-2, with TRBD1 identical over 7 bases. The CDR3 has 13 residues. The trim removed 5 bases at V and 6 bases at J, leaving 6 bases unmatched. Germline V CDR1 and CDR2: SGHAT, FQNNGV.

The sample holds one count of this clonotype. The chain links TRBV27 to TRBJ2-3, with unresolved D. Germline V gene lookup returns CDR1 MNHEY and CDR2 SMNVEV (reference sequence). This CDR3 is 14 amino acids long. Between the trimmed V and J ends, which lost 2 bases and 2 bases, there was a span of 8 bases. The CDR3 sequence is CASSLEKVTDTQYF. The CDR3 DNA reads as TGTGCCAGCAGTTTAGAGAAGGTCACAGATACGCAGTATTTT.

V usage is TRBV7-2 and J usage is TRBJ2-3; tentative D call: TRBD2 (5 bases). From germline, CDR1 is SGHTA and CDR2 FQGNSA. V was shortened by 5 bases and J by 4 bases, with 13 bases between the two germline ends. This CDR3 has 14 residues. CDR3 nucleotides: TGTGCCAGCAGCCCCAAAGCGGAATCAGATACGCAGTATTTT. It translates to CASSPKAESDTQYF.

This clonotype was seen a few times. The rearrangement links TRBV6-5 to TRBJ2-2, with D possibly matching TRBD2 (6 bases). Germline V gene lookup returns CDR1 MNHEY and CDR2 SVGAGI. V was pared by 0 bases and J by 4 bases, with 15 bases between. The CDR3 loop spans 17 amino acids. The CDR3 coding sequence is TGTGCCAGCAGTTACTCCCGCATTACTAGCAGCACCGGGGAGCTGTTTTTT. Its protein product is CASSYSRITSSTGELFF.

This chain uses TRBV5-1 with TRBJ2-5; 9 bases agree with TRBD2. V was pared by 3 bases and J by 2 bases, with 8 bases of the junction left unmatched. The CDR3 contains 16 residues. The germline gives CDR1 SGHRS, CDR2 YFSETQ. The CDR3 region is CASSSRLAVDQETQYF. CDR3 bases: TGCGCCAGCAGCTCCCGACTAGCGGTTGATCAAGAGACCCAGTACTTC.

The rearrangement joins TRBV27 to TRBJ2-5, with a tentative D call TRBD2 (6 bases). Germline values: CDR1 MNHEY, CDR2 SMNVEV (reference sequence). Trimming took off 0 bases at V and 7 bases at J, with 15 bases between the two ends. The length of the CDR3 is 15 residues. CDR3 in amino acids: CASSLSGTPSGTQYF. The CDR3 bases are TGTGCCAGCAGTTTATCCGGGACTCCCTCGGGGACCCAGTACTTC.

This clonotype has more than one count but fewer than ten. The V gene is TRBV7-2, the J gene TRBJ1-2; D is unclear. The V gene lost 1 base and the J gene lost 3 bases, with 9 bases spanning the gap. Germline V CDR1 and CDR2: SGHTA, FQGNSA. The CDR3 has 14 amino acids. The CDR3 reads CASSLVRSHYGYTF. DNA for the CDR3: TGTGCCAGCAGCTTAGTGAGGTCGCACTATGGCTACACCTTC.

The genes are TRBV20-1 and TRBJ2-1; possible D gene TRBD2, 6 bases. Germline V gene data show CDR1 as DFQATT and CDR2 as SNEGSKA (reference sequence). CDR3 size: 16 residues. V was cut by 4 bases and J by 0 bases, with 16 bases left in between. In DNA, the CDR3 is TGCAGTGCTACTGATAGCGGAAGGGACTCCTACAATGAGCAGTTCTTC. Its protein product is CSATDSGRDSYNEQFF.

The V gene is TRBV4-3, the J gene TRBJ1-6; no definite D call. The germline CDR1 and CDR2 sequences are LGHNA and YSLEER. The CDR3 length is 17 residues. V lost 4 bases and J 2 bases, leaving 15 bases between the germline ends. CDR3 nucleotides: TGCGCCAGCAGCCCTGAACTCGGGCTGGCCTATAATTCACCCCTCCACTTT. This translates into CASSPELGLAYNSPLHF.

The DNA for the CDR3 is TGCAGTGCTAGTGTTGATACGCAGTATTTT. Its translation: CSASVDTQYF. V usage is TRBV20-1 and J usage is TRBJ2-3; D remains unclear. This CDR3 has 10 residues. V was pared by 3 bases and J by 6 bases, with 4 bases between. Germline lookup yields CDR1 DFQATT and CDR2 SNEGSKA (reference sequence).

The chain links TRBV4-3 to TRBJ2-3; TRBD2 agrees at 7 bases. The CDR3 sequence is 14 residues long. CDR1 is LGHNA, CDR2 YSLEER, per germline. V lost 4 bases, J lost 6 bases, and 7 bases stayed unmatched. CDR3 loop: CASSLGGPGDTQYF. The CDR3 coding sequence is TGCGCCAGCAGCCTGGGAGGGCCAGGGGATACGCAGTATTTT.